The present T cell receptor beta chain was sequenced within a study of type 1 regulatory T cells. Study overall: This in vitro CD4 product, T-allo10, is enriched for Tr1 cells and alloantigen-specific.

A note on this clonotype: The antigen remains unidentified.

TCRdb redid the calling of the reads with MiXCR, one entry per CDR3 protein. The data contain some 21,000 distinct CDR3 sequences, roughly 50% of them seen just once; the ten biggest clones take up under 5%. Germline loops: CDR1 ENHRY, CDR2 SYGVKD. Losses at the gene ends were 9 bases for V and 2 bases for J; bases not matched to a gene: 8. The CDR3 extends over 14 amino acids. The chain links TRBV10-3 to TRBJ1-1; 8 bases match TRBD1. The specimen was cultured T cells, either the whole culture or a sorted T cell fraction (not recorded which). This TCR came from a human donor in good health. This chain's CDR3 is CAIWDRTLNTEAFF. The CDR3 DNA reads TGTGCCATTTGGGACAGGACTCTAAACACTGAAGCTTTCTTT.